These T cell receptor beta chains were read from a single sample in a study of blood T cell repertoires in COVID-19. Clones were sequenced by immunoSEQ multiplex PCR, and TCRdb holds only the in-frame ones, with some missing. In the table there are 35,000 to 40,000 clones, almost 90% of which are singletons. The specimen was peripheral blood. These receptors originate from a man in his 70s with acute or convalescent COVID-19. Each CDR3 is given with its conserved first and last residue. The order of the fields is J gene, V gene, D gene, clone size, CDR3 protein, CDR3 DNA. The D gene is left open where the match is weak. Where a row states a size, it is once, few, many or the class of an expanded clone; other rows omit it.

TRBJ2-7 | TRBV7-8 | . | . | CASSYTGAPAYYEQYF | TGTGCCAGCAGCTACACTGGAGCCCCAGCATACTACGAGCAGTACTTC
TRBJ1-6 | TRBV9 | . | few | CASSSGDSYNSPLHF | TGTGCCAGCAGCTCCGGAGATTCCTATAATTCACCCCTCCACTTT
TRBJ1-2 | TRBV7-8 | . | . | CASSLDTGAYGYTF | TGTGCCAGCAGCTTAGATACAGGAGCCTATGGCTACACCTTC
TRBJ2-1 | TRBV18 | TRBD2 | . | CASSPSQRESSGEQFF | TGTGCCAGCTCACCTTCCCAGCGGGAGTCTTCGGGGGAGCAGTTCTTC
TRBJ2-2 | TRBV3-1/TRBV3-2 | TRBD1 | . | CASTLGTVATGELFF | TGTGCCAGCACCTTGGGGACAGTAGCCACCGGGGAGCTGTTTTTT
TRBJ2-1 | TRBV18 | . | . | CASSLSSDAYNEQFF | TGTGCCAGCTCACTTTCTAGTGATGCCTACAATGAGCAGTTCTTC
TRBJ2-7 | TRBV5-1 | . | . | CASSLLTRSDLEQYF | TGCGCCAGCAGCTTGTTGACTCGATCTGACTTGGAGCAGTACTTC
TRBJ2-7 | TRBV3-1/TRBV3-2 | . | . | CASSQVGGVGYEQYF | TGTGCCAGCAGCCAAGTAGGGGGGGTGGGCTACGAGCAGTACTTC
TRBJ2-5 | TRBV27 | TRBD1 | . | CASSLGAGGGETQYF | TGTGCCAGCAGCTTGGGGGCAGGGGGCGGAGAGACCCAGTACTTC
TRBJ2-1 | TRBV6-2/TRBV6-3 | . | . | CASSSPEAHSYNEQFF | TGTGCCAGCAGCTCCCCGGAGGCCCACTCCTACAATGAGCAGTTCTTC
TRBJ2-5 | TRBV9 | . | few | CATSGGGGPQETQYF | TGCGCCACCAGCGGAGGGGGGGGGCCCCAAGAGACCCAGTACTTC
TRBJ1-2 | TRBV7-2 | . | . | CASSLGWQGRIYTF | TGTGCCAGCAGCTTAGGTTGGCAGGGGCGCATCTACACCTTC
TRBJ2-2 | TRBV18 | . | . | CASSPGTTTGELFF | TGTGCCAGCTCACCCGGGACAACCACCGGGGAGCTGTTTTTT
TRBJ2-1 | TRBV27 | . | . | CASSLWDLSLSEQFF | TGTGCCAGCAGTTTATGGGACTTATCGTTGTCTGAGCAGTTCTTC
TRBJ2-3 | TRBV18 | . | . | CASSPLGSTDTQYF | TGTGCCAGCTCACCCTTGGGCAGCACAGATACGCAGTATTTT
TRBJ2-7 | TRBV24-1 | . | . | CATSSTGKNYEQYF | TGTGCCACCAGCAGCACCGGGAAAAACTACGAGCAGTACTTC
TRBJ2-7 | TRBV19 | TRBD1 | . | CASSIEDRGSYEQYF | TGTGCCAGTAGTATAGAGGACAGGGGAAGCTACGAGCAGTACTTC
TRBJ2-7 | TRBV4-3 | TRBD1 | . | CASSQDRGAAYEQYF | TGCGCCAGCAGCCAGGACAGGGGGGCGGCCTACGAGCAGTACTTC
TRBJ2-2 | TRBV5-5 | TRBD1 | . | CASSRRGTVVTGELFF | TGTGCCAGCAGCCGTCGTGGGACAGTAGTCACCGGGGAGCTGTTTTTT
TRBJ2-1 | TRBV29-1 | . | . | CSVNTGTPIDNEQFF | TGCAGCGTCAACACCGGGACTCCCATCGACAATGAGCAGTTCTTC
TRBJ1-1 | TRBV9 | . | . | CASGPGMSTEAFF | TGTGCCAGCGGTCCGGGTATGAGCACTGAAGCTTTCTTT
TRBJ2-1 | TRBV7-8 | . | . | CASSLAGLSYNEQFF | TGTGCCAGCAGCTTAGCGGGCCTCTCCTACAATGAGCAGTTCTTC
TRBJ2-5 | TRBV10-3 | . | . | CAISESGGSQETQYF | TGTGCCATCAGTGAGTCGGGGGGTTCCCAAGAGACCCAGTACTTC
TRBJ1-4 | TRBV2 | TRBD1 | . | CASSLSGTETEKLFF | TGTGCCAGCAGTTTGTCCGGGACAGAGACTGAAAAACTGTTTTTT
TRBJ1-5 | TRBV6-4 | TRBD1 | few | CASSDGTGGQPQHF | TGTGCCAGCAGTGACGGGACAGGGGGTCAGCCCCAGCATTTT
TRBJ2-1 | TRBV28 | TRBD2 | few | CASSLRSGGSYNEQFF | TGTGCCAGCAGTTTACGGAGCGGGGGTTCCTACAATGAGCAGTTCTTC
TRBJ2-1 | TRBV15 | TRBD2 | . | CATSREGGSRSYNEQFF | TGTGCCACCAGCAGAGAAGGCGGGAGCAGGTCCTACAATGAGCAGTTCTTC
TRBJ2-1 | TRBV28 | . | . | CASSNLREREFF | TGTGCCAGCAGTAACCTCCGGGAGCGGGAGTTCTTC
TRBJ1-4 | TRBV4-1 | TRBD1 | . | CASSPLGTGTNEKLFF | TGCGCCAGCAGCCCGTTAGGGACAGGGACTAATGAAAAACTGTTTTTT
TRBJ1-2 | TRBV28 | . | . | CASSSGGVGGYTF | TGTGCCAGCAGTTCGGGAGGGGTGGGAGGCTACACCTTC
TRBJ1-1 | TRBV11-2 | . | . | CASSPGGPTEAFF | TGTGCCAGCAGCCCGGGGGGGCCTACAGAAGCTTTCTTT
TRBJ2-7 | TRBV6-2/TRBV6-3 | . | . | CASSLGQPDTYEQYF | TGTGCCAGCAGTTTAGGACAACCCGACACCTACGAGCAGTACTTC
TRBJ1-3 | TRBV18 | . | once | CASSPAGTGNTIYF | TGTGCCAGCTCACCTGCAGGGACTGGAAACACCATATATTTT
TRBJ2-7 | TRBV28 | TRBD1 | . | CASSWTGGSSYEQYF | TGTGCCAGCAGTTGGACAGGGGGCAGCTCCTACGAGCAGTACTTC
TRBJ2-1 | TRBV3-1/TRBV3-2 | . | once | CASSQDRTGRQFF | TGTGCCAGCAGCCAGGACCGGACTGGGAGACAGTTCTTC
TRBJ1-3 | TRBV5-6 | . | . | CASSWEGNTIYF | TGTGCCAGCAGCTGGGAGGGAAACACCATATATTTT
TRBJ2-7 | TRBV9 | TRBD2 | . | CASSAGTSGYEQYF | TGTGCCAGCAGCGCCGGGACTAGCGGCTACGAGCAGTACTTC
TRBJ2-7 | TRBV19 | . | . | CASRPLSGEEQYF | TGTGCCAGTAGGCCGCTCTCCGGGGAGGAGCAGTACTTC
TRBJ2-7 | TRBV6-5 | TRBD2 | . | CASTGLGGGEQYF | TGTGCCAGCACGGGACTAGGCGGGGGCGAGCAGTACTTC
TRBJ2-1 | TRBV28 | . | . | CASLQGQLTLSYNEQFF | TGTGCCAGCCTCCAGGGCCAACTAACCCTATCCTACAATGAGCAGTTCTTC
TRBJ2-7 | TRBV7-2 | . | . | CASSQALNEQYF | TGTGCCAGCAGCCAGGCCCTAAACGAGCAGTACTTC
TRBJ2-2 | TRBV9 | . | . | CASSVAPAGANTGELFF | TGTGCCAGCAGCGTAGCACCAGCGGGCGCGAACACCGGGGAGCTGTTTTTT
TRBJ1-2 | TRBV5-6 | TRBD1 | . | CASSGDRGRDGYTF | TGTGCCAGCAGCGGCGACAGGGGAAGGGATGGCTACACCTTC
TRBJ1-1 | TRBV29-1 | TRBD1 | . | CSVVHDRGTEAFF | TGCAGCGTTGTTCACGACAGGGGCACTGAAGCTTTCTTT
TRBJ2-3 | TRBV7-6 | TRBD2 | . | CASSPGGRGKGDTQYF | TGTGCCAGCAGCCCGGGGGGTCGCGGGAAGGGAGATACGCAGTATTTT